This T cell receptor beta chain was sequenced during a study of T cell repertoires in aging, cancer and after chemotherapy (dated by TCRdb to between 2019 and 2020). In the study overall: Donors were distributed across six age groups ranging from 30 or younger to 70 or older, with at least three individuals included per group. The study profiled peripheral blood TCR beta repertoires from healthy donors and cancer patients to examine immunoaging and T cell reconstitution after chemotherapy. In the solid tumor group, paired pre- and post-chemotherapy samples were obtained from brain tumor (glioblastoma) patients receiving temozolomide-based therapy. Alongside around 97 healthy donors serving as a reference group, the cohort included some 220 cancer patients, of whom some 91 had hematological cancers and some 130 had solid cancers. Some 9 million TCR reads were contained in the full dataset. Overall results and qualifications from the work: In healthy donors, the decline in TCR diversity with age was mainly due to loss of richness, whereas in cancer patients loss of evenness also played a role. The authors noted that the repertoire data do not allow conclusions about immunological memory after chemotherapy. In both cancer cohorts, the median generation probability rose over the chemotherapy interval, which suggests that the repertoire was reconstituted through rebound thymic output. Significantly lower blood TCR diversity and higher clonality were observed in untreated patients with hematological or solid cancers than in age-matched healthy donors.

This clonotype was observed a handful of times. Its target antigen remains unknown. Base-call qualities are not available, and no considerably larger clone is one nucleotide away. Inclusive of the bounding cysteine and phenylalanine, the CDR3 is 15 residues long. The retained sequence is limited to the CDR3, 45 bases, with the frame set at the first base. From a lookup of the germline V gene, CDR1 and CDR2 are MNHEY and SVGEGT. At the junction V is shortened by 4 bases and J by 2 bases; bases outside the gene matches: 0. Instead of sorted cells or RNA, genomic DNA extracted from peripheral blood served as the source for amplifying TCR beta rearrangements. Rearranged TRB sequences spanning V, D and J segments were amplified in a multiplex touch-down PCR with a mixed TRB-A/B primer pool. Illumina adapters and sample indices were attached to the amplicons in two consecutive PCR reactions using Phusion HS II polymerase. Amplicons were gel-purified with the NucleoSpin Gel and PCR Clean-up kit, then checked with Qubit and an Agilent 2100 Bioanalyzer. Libraries were sequenced on an Illumina MiSeq using 600-cycle, single-indexed, paired-end runs. Per the source publication's procedure: Processing of the TRB sequences was carried out with MiXCR versions 2.12 and 3.0.5. A clone was defined as each unique CDR3 nucleotide sequence, and only productive sequences supported by at least two reads were kept. The repertoire metrics were Shannon diversity, evenness, clonality (calculated as one minus evenness), and diversity profiles parameterized by alpha from 0 to 5. The IGoR algorithm was used to compute generation probabilities of clones in paired pre- and post-chemotherapy samples. The raw public data were reprocessed by TCRdb itself: fastp quality trimming at Q25, MiXCR clonotype calling, in-frame beta chains only. Each entry is one CDR3 protein sequence, shown with its most common DNA and genes. These V and J calls derive from TCRdb rather than the authors' analysis. This sample has roughly 18,000 distinct CDR3 sequences in its table, and roughly 37% of those were observed once. 15% to 20% of the sample rests with the top ten.

This receptor chain uses TRBV6-2 or TRBV6-3 and TRBJ2-1; TRBD2 matches 12 bases in the middle. Sequencing was done on a sample of blood. The receptor comes from a human donor with a solid tumor. The CDR3 corresponds to CASSWTSGAYNEQFF. The nucleotides read TGTGCCAGCAGTTGGACTAGCGGGGCCTACAATGAGCAGTTCTTC.